This TCR beta chain was recovered during a study of blood T cell repertoires in COVID-19. Study details: Donors in the United States, Italy and Spain gave samples during acute or convalescent COVID-19. Sample material is recorded as cDNA or gDNA derived from T cells, B-cell-depleted T cells, or PBMCs.

This CDR3 spans 13 amino acids. V was pared by 0 bases and J by 7 bases, with 1 base of the junction left unmatched. Germline CDR1 and CDR2: SGHRS and YFSETQ. Libraries were prepared by immunoSEQ multiplex PCR; TCRdb keeps only in-frame clonotypes and omits some of them. The repertoire consists of about 170,000 clones, with over 80% occurring once and the leading ten covering approximately 8.2%. Followed over time, Seattle patients had been enrolled while infection was active. Material for sequencing was peripheral blood. This clonotype was sampled from a woman of 80 years or more with COVID-19, enrolled during active disease. This chain uses TRBV5-1 with TRBJ2-4, with TRBD1 matching over 7 bases. The CDR3 reads CASSLARGNIQYF. The CDR3 DNA reads as TGCGCCAGCAGCTTGGCCAGGGGGAACATTCAGTACTTC.